This paragraph reports one T cell receptor (beta chain). These data are taken from a study of cytomegalovirus exposure and HLA in healthy donors. Looked up from germline, CDR1 is SGDLS and CDR2 is YYNGEE. The ends lost 0 bases at V and 5 bases at J; junction bases unmatched: 5. The CDR3 length is 15 residues. Donors sampled were nominally healthy, though unrecorded immune exposures were likely. PCR amplification relied on 60 Vbeta primers (plus 13 Jbeta primers). The repertoire was sequenced with immunoSEQ multiplex PCR; TCRdb's copy has only in-frame clones and lacks some. The listing contains 100,000 to 150,000 clones.

The source material was PBMCs. The V call is TRBV9, the J call TRBJ2-5; 9 bases are shared with TRBD2. The TCR sequence derives from a man aged 18 to 30 in good health and CMV-seronegative. CDR3 amino acids: CASSVVAGGGETQYF. DNA for the CDR3: TGTGCCAGCAGCGTAGTCGCGGGAGGGGGCGAGACCCAGTACTTC. Filled out from reference TRBV9 and TRBJ2-5, the complete variable domain reads DSGVTQTPKHLITATGQRVTLRCSPRSGDLSVYWYQQSLDQGLQFLIQYYNGEERAKGNILERFSAQQFPDLHSELNLSSLELGDSALYFCASSVVAGGGETQYFGPGTRLLVL.